These 20 T cell receptor beta chains were sequenced from one sample in a study of regulatory T cells in long-lasting Graves disease. The TCR beta library used iRepertoire HTBI primers with Arm-PCR amplification of CDR3. TCRdb called the multiplex PCR reads again in MiXCR, with one record for every CDR3 protein. Of 450,000 to 650,000 distinct CDR3 sequences in the sample, 16% were seen once. Time point given: newly diagnosed GD, antithyroid drugs for less than 3 months. Making the TCR library involved RNA that had been extracted from PBMCs. These same records also appear under a second study, on T cells in Graves' hyperthyroidism and ophthalmopathy.

Sequencing used peripheral blood mononuclear cells (PBMCs), obtained at new diagnosis, from a patient treated with antithyroid drugs. The receptors here all came from a woman aged 35 to 59 with Graves disease.

This CDR3 is CASGSPTPPNYGYTF. The CDR3, as DNA: TGCGCCAGCGGCTCCCCCACACCCCCTAACTATGGCTACACCTTC. The rearrangement uses TRBV5-1 and TRBJ1-2; D is undetermined. V lost 7 bases, J lost 0 bases, and 16 bases lay in between. There are 15 residues in the CDR3. Looked up from germline, CDR1 is SGHRS and CDR2 is YFSETQ.

The chain combines TRBV2 with TRBJ1-2; 9 nucleotides agree with TRBD1. After removal of 8 bases from V and 2 bases from J, the junction contained 6 bases not matched to a gene. This CDR3 contains 14 residues. Germline V gene lookup returns CDR1 SNHLY and CDR2 FYNNEI. CDR3 sequence (DNA): TGTGCCAGCGTAAGGGACAGGGTGAACTATGGCTACACCTTC. Translation gives CASVRDRVNYGYTF.

Ten or more counts support this clonotype. The V call is TRBV5-1, the J call TRBJ2-1; D is uncertain. The CDR3 covers 15 residues. V lost 5 bases to trimming and J lost 1 base, with 13 bases between them. CDR1 SGHRS and CDR2 YFSETQ come from the germline V gene. CDR3 sequence: CASRNWVRSYNEQFF. In DNA, the CDR3 is TGCGCCAGCAGAAACTGGGTCAGATCCTACAATGAGCAGTTCTTC.

The chain combines TRBV29-1 with TRBJ2-7, with a weak D call TRBD1 (6 bases). Trimming pared 4 bases from V and 6 bases from J, leaving 10 bases between. Per the germline V gene, CDR1 is SQVTM and CDR2 is ANQGSEA. The CDR3 is 11 amino acids. The CDR3 DNA is TGCAGCGTTGGGGGGCTCCGCGAGCAGTACTTC. It codes for CSVGGLREQYF.

V gene TRBV12-3 or TRBV12-4 combines with J gene TRBJ2-5; D gene uncertain. V was clipped by 6 bases and J by 2 bases, with 10 bases between them. The CDR3 runs to 13 residues. The CDR3 DNA sequence: TGTGCCAGCAGGCAGACACAGCAAGAGACCCAGTACTTC. Protein product: CASRQTQQETQYF.

This clonotype was picked up many times. The V and J genes are TRBV7-9 and TRBJ2-5, with 9 bases aligning to TRBD1. V was pared by 2 bases and J by 0 bases, with 4 bases of the junction left unmatched. The length of the CDR3 is 16 residues. CDR1 SEHNR and CDR2 FQNEAQ come from the germline V gene (reference sequence). The CDR3 nucleotides read TGTGCCAGCAGCTTAAGACAGGGGGGGTACCAAGAGACCCAGTACTTC. It specifies CASSLRQGGYQETQYF.

This clonotype was seen ten or more times. The V gene is TRBV2, the J gene TRBJ2-7; tentative D call: TRBD2 (7 bases). Germline CDR1 is SNHLY and CDR2 is FYNNEI. The V gene lost 1 base and the J gene lost 2 bases, with 12 bases spanning the gap. The CDR3 is made up of 15 amino acids. In DNA form, the CDR3 reads TGTGCCAGCAGTGAAGAGGGGGGGGGACCCTACGAGCAGTACTTC. Protein sequence: CASSEEGGGPYEQYF.

This clonotype was observed a few times. This chain uses TRBV7-9 with TRBJ2-2, with TRBD1 identical over 8 bases. This CDR3 spans 16 amino acids. In germline, CDR1 is SEHNR, CDR2 FQNEAQ (reference sequence). V lost 5 bases and J lost 2; bases outside the gene matches: 7. CDR3 coding DNA: TGTGCCAGCAGCCCTCCAGGGGGCAGTAACACCGGGGAGCTGTTTTTT. It yields the protein CASSPPGGSNTGELFF.

Many counts were recorded for this clonotype. The chain links TRBV20-1 to TRBJ2-1; D is perhaps TRBD1 (6 bases). Germline CDR1 DFQATT, CDR2 SNEGSKA (reference sequence). The length of the CDR3 is 15 residues. Trimming removed 6 bases from V and 0 bases from J, with 15 bases in between. CDR3 in amino acids: CSAFGGDSSYNEQFF. DNA of the CDR3: TGCAGTGCCTTTGGGGGCGATAGCTCCTACAATGAGCAGTTCTTC.

This clonotype was detected ten times or more. This chain uses TRBV28 with TRBJ1-1; D may be TRBD1 (6 bases). Germline V gene lookup returns CDR1 MDHEN and CDR2 SYDVKM. There are 14 residues in the CDR3. Deletions cut 6 bases from V and 5 bases from J, with 16 bases between. The CDR3 DNA reads TGTGCCAGCAGCTCCGACAGGCGCGGTACTGAAGCTTTCTTT. Its protein is CASSSDRRGTEAFF.

This clonotype was found a few times. The chain recombines TRBV19 with TRBJ2-2; 7 bases agree with TRBD2. The germline CDR1 and CDR2 sequences are LNHDA and SQIVND (reference sequence). The CDR3 consists of 15 residues. V dropped 3 bases and J dropped 4; count of bases not matched to a gene: 5. CDR3 DNA sequence: TGTGCCAGTAGTATTGGAGCGGGGATCACCGGGGAGCTGTTTTTT. Encoded protein: CASSIGAGITGELFF. Full variable domain (remainder filled in from reference TRBV19 and TRBJ2-2): DGGITQSPKYLFRKEGQNVTLSCEQNLNHDAMYWYRQDPGQGLRLIYYSQIVNDFQKGDIAEGYSVSREKKESFPLTVTSAQKNPTAFYLCASSIGAGITGELFFGEGSRLTVL.

This clonotype was counted a few times. The rearrangement uses TRBV15 and TRBJ1-5; D remains unclear. Germline V gives CDR1 LNHNV, CDR2 YYDKDF (reference sequence). The ends were cut back, 6 bases at V and 1 base at J, with 22 bases in the middle. This CDR3 is built from 18 residues. The CDR3 DNA reads TGTGCCACCAGTACTCCCGGACTCGCTCAGAGGAGCAATCAGCCCCAGCATTTT. As protein: CATSTPGLAQRSNQPQHF.

V gene TRBV27 combines with J gene TRBJ2-1; D is perhaps TRBD2 (6 bases). The V gene's germline CDR1 is MNHEY and CDR2 SMNVEV (reference sequence). The ends were cut back, 7 bases at V and 10 bases at J, with 17 bases in the middle. This CDR3 is 13 amino acids long. CDR3 in amino acids: CASKQVTDYEQFF. The CDR3 DNA follows: TGTGCCAGCAAACAGGTCACGGACTACGAGCAGTTCTTC.

This clonotype was counted ten times or more. This chain uses TRBV27 with TRBJ2-1; 11 nucleotides agree with TRBD2. V lost 3 bases and J lost 9; bases outside the gene matches: 4. The CDR3 length is 14 residues. Looked up from germline, CDR1 is MNHEY and CDR2 is SMNVEV (reference sequence). CDR3 amino acids: CASSLASGGTEQFF. In DNA form, the CDR3 reads TGTGCCAGCAGTTTGGCTAGCGGGGGGACTGAGCAGTTCTTC.

The chain recombines TRBV9 with TRBJ1-1, with D possibly being TRBD1 (6 bases). Trimming removed 4 bases at V and 5 bases at J, with 18 bases between. Germline assignment: CDR1 SGDLS and CDR2 YYNGEE. The CDR3 loop spans 15 amino acids. Here the CDR3 DNA reads TGTGCCAGCAGCCCAGAAGGGGGGGCGGCGACTGAAGCTTTCTTT. Residues: CASSPEGGAATEAFF.

Comments on this clonotype: The CDR3 ends on some other residue instead of the conserved phenylalanine or tryptophan, so this is likely a read error. This chain links TRBV12-5 with TRBJ2-1, with a weak D call TRBD2 (5 bases). CDR1 and CDR2 from the germline V gene are LGHNT and FRNRAP. V lost 5 bases, J lost 7 bases, and 15 bases lay in between. This CDR3 has 14 amino acids. As DNA, the CDR3 is TGTGCTAGTGGTCCCTGGGCGGGTTTTAATGAGCAGTTCCTC. Its protein is CASGPWAGFNEQFL.

The J gene is TRBJ1-1, the V gene TRBV4-1; no firm D call. V lost 4 bases and J lost 1, with 7 bases in between. The CDR3 totals 13 residues. Germline V gene sequence: CDR1 MGHRA, CDR2 YSYEKL. The CDR3 DNA sequence: TGCGCCAGCAGCCTTATTACGAACACTGAAGCTTTCTTT. Amino acids: CASSLITNTEAFF.

This clonotype came up a few times. V gene TRBV20-1 combines with J gene TRBJ2-6; unclear D gene. Trimming took off 6 bases at V and 0 bases at J, with 9 bases between the two ends. This CDR3 is built from 14 residues. Germline V lookup: CDR1 DFQATT, CDR2 SNEGSKA (reference sequence). CDR3 in DNA: TGCAGTGCCCCGACCTCCTCTGGGGCCAACGTCCTGACTTTC. As protein: CSAPTSSGANVLTF.

This clonotype was recorded at least ten times. This chain links TRBV2 with TRBJ2-7, with 12 bases that match TRBD1. Germline V gene lookup returns CDR1 SNHLY and CDR2 FYNNEI. V was clipped by 3 bases and J by 4 bases; unmatched bases: 4. There are 15 residues in the CDR3. The CDR3, as DNA: TGTGCCAGCAGTGAGGGACAGGGGGCGATGTACGAGCAGTACTTC. Translating gives CASSEGQGAMYEQYF. The full variable domain, in which reference TRBV2 and TRBJ2-7 provide the parts outside the CDR3, is EPEVTQTPSHQVTQMGQEVILRCVPISNHLYFYWYRQILGQKVEFLVSFYNNEISEKSEIFDDQFSVERPDGSNFTLKIRSTKLEDSAMYFCASSEGQGAMYEQYFGPGTRLTVT.

This clonotype turned up a few times. This chain joins TRBV30 and TRBJ1-5, with TRBD1 as a possible D gene (5 bases). This CDR3 comprises 13 residues. The germline V and J ends were trimmed by 3 bases and 4 bases, with 10 bases remaining between them. Germline V gene lookup returns CDR1 GTSNPN and CDR2 SVGIG (reference sequence). The CDR3 DNA is TGTGCCTGGAGCCCAGGGTCTAATCAGCCCCAGCATTTT. Protein product: CAWSPGSNQPQHF.